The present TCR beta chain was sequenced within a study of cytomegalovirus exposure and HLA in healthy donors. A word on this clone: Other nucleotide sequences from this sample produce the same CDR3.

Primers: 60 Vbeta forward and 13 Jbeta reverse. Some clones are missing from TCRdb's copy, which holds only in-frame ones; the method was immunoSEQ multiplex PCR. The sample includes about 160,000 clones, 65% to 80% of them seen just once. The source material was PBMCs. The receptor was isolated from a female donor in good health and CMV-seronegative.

CDR3 sequence: CASSEYALAGQETQYF. The CDR3 region has the DNA TGTGCCAGCAGTGAATATGCGTTGGCAGGACAAGAGACCCAGTACTTC. The chain joins TRBV25-1 to TRBJ2-5, with D unclear. The CDR3 totals 16 residues. V was trimmed by 0 bases and J by 2 bases, leaving 13 bases between them. Germline V lookup: CDR1 MGHDK, CDR2 SYGVNS.